The present T cell receptor beta chain was sequenced within a study of CXCR3-negative and CXCR3-positive naive CD8 T cells. The study, taken as a whole, reports: Researchers report that CXCR3-positive naive cells carry more hydrophobic TRB CDR3s than CXCR3-negative naive cells.

Via 5' RACE with UMI labels, TRB cDNA libraries were prepared. No DNA is given; TCRdb re-called the 5' RACE reads and lists each CDR3 protein once. Found here are over 70,000 distinct CDR3 sequences; the top ten clones hold roughly 0.99%. In regard to this clonotype: Its antigen is still unknown.

The CDR3 totals 15 residues. Per germline, CDR1 SGHRS and CDR2 YFSETQ. J is TRBJ2-7 and V is TRBV5-1. The specimen sequenced was naive CXCR3- CD8+ T cells from blood. Indicated subset: CD45RO-CCR7+CD27+CD95- naive CD8+ T cells lacking CXCR3 (TNR3-). The receptor's source is a human donor in good health. Some clones in this sample may be carry-over from other donors' samples. CDR3 sequence: CASSLTATSSYEQYF.